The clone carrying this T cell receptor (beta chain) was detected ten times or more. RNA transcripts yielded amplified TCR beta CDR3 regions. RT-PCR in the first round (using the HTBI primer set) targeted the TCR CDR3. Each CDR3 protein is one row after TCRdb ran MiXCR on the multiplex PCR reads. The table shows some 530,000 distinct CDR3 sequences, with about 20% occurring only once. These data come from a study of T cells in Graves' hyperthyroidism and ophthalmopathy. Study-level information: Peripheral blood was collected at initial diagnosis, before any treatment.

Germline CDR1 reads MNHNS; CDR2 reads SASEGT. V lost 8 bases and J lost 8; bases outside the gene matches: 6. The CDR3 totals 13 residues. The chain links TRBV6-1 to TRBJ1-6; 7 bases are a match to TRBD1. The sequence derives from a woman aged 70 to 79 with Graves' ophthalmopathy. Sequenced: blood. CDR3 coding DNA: TGTGCCAGCCTGACAGGGATTGATTCACCCCTCCACTTT. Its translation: CASLTGIDSPLHF.